This T cell receptor (beta chain) comes out of a study of low-dose radiotherapy and immunotherapy resistance in tumors. Looking at the study overall: Cohort 1 got 0.5 Gy per fraction every 2 weeks, 6.5 Gy in total. The patients were given nivolumab 240 mg every two weeks and ipilimumab 1 mg/kg every six weeks, through an intravenous route.

TRAV- and TRBV-specific primers primed first-strand cDNA, covering alpha and beta chains. PCR amplification of the TCRs was performed with Phusion for 20 PCR cycles, and it relied on a constant-region primer together with a V-primer adapter. In TCRdb, the reads were re-called with MiXCR into one record per CDR3 protein. The sample shows under 90,000 distinct CDR3 sequences, around a sixth of them seen only once. Time point in this sample: after trial treatment. Treatment reported: LDRT plus nivolumab, ipilimumab, low-dose cyclophosphamide and aspirin (RACIN trial). Ipilimumab, nivolumab, aspirin, low-dose cyclophosphamide and low-dose radiotherapy were administered to donors. Patients with advanced, tumor-infiltrating lymphocyte-negative solid tumors were eligible. This clonotype was counted many times. The sequencing used PBMCs, collected after low-dose radiotherapy plus immunotherapy. The receptor was derived from a male donor with prostate cancer.

The CDR3 DNA is TGTGCCAGCAGTCCCGGGACCGCCAGCTCCTACAATGAGCAGTTCTTC. Its protein is CASSPGTASSYNEQFF. The rearrangement joins TRBV28 to TRBJ2-1; either TRBD1 or TRBD2 may supply D (5 bases each). Germline lookup yields CDR1 MDHEN and CDR2 SYDVKM. The CDR3 is 16 residues long. Trimming left V 5 bases short and J 0 bases short, with 14 bases between. Based on the CDR3 plus reference TRBV28 and TRBJ2-1, the full variable domain is DVKVTQSSRYLVKRTGEKVFLECVQDMDHENMFWYRQDPGLGLRLIYFSYDVKMKEKGDIPEGYSVSREKKERFSLILESASTNQTSMYLCASSPGTASSYNEQFFGPGTRLTVL.